Listed here are 25 T cell receptor beta chains from one sample, sequenced in a study of CD8 T cells in ankylosing spondylitis. General study findings and limits: A TCR beta motif of 7 to 9 highly homologous variants seemed to mark ankylosing spondylitis blood.

Antigens for these TCRs are unknown. TCRdb re-analysed the 5' RACE reads in MiXCR, keeping a single row per CDR3 protein. The sample lists 450,000 to 550,000 distinct CDR3 sequences; approximately 5% were seen once. The specimen sequenced was blood, either unsorted or a sorted T cell fraction (not recorded which). These receptor sequences come from a male donor with ankylosing spondylitis.

This clonotype was observed at least ten times. CDR3 region: CAIRQGLDYGYTF. The CDR3 DNA follows: TGTGCCATCAGGCAGGGCTTGGACTATGGCTACACCTTC. This chain connects TRBV10-3 to TRBJ1-2; a possible D gene is TRBD1 (5 bases). The CDR3 runs 13 residues. From germline, CDR1 is ENHRY and CDR2 SYGVKD. The ends were cut back, 6 bases at V and 3 bases at J, with 11 bases in the middle.

The chain has TRBV10-1 and TRBJ2-1; 9 nucleotides line up with TRBD1. Germline CDR1 and CDR2: WNHNN and SYGVQD (reference sequence). The CDR3 totals 12 residues. Trimming took 8 bases from V and 6 from J; bases not matched to a gene: 2. Written as DNA, the CDR3 is TGCGCCAGCGAGGGACAGGGCAATGAGCAGTTCTTC. The encoded protein is CASEGQGNEQFF.

This clonotype was recorded at least ten times. The chain couples TRBV7-2 to TRBJ1-6; D gene unclear. Germline loops: CDR1 SGHTA, CDR2 FQGNSA. Between the trimmed V and J ends, which lost 4 bases and 7 bases, there was a span of 14 bases. The CDR3 covers 15 residues. For the CDR3, the DNA is TGTGCCAGCAGCTCGAGACCGGGCCTCAATTCACCCCTCCACTTT. Translated, it gives CASSSRPGLNSPLHF.

This clonotype occurred many times. V is TRBV27 and J is TRBJ1-4; maybe TRBD1 (5 bases). CDR1 is MNHEY, CDR2 SMNVEV, per germline (reference sequence). V was shortened by 2 bases and J by 3 bases, with 10 bases between the two germline ends. The CDR3 totals 15 residues. CDR3 sequence reads: CASSLVPGSNEKLFF. The CDR3 coding sequence is TGTGCCAGCAGTTTAGTCCCAGGGTCTAATGAAAAACTGTTTTTT. The full variable domain, with the rest looked up from reference TRBV27 and TRBJ1-4, is EAQVTQNPRYLITVTGKKLTVTCSQNMNHEYMSWYRQDPGLGLRQIYYSMNVEVTDKGDVPEGYKVSRKEKRNFPLILESPSPNQTSLYFCASSLVPGSNEKLFFGSGTQLSVL.

In this sample, this clonotype turned up many times. The V call is TRBV12-3 or TRBV12-4, the J call TRBJ2-1; TRBD1 or TRBD2 may be the D gene (7 bases each). This CDR3 has 16 amino acids. The V end lost 2 bases, the J end lost 1 base, and 12 bases lay between the germline ends. CDR3 in amino acids: CASSLRQGGSYNEQFF. CDR3 DNA: TGTGCCAGCAGTTTACGACAGGGAGGGTCCTACAATGAGCAGTTCTTC.

This clonotype was counted ten times or more. This chain links TRBV12-3 or TRBV12-4 with TRBJ1-2; D unresolved. Trimming left V 6 bases short and J 8 bases short, with 13 bases between. This CDR3 spans 12 amino acids. CDR3 bases: TGTGCCAGCAGGTCCGGCTCGACGGGCTACACCTTC. It specifies CASRSGSTGYTF.

At least ten counts were recorded for this clonotype. The chain is built from TRBV6-1 and TRBJ2-3; 11 nucleotides align to TRBD2. Per the germline V gene, CDR1 is MNHNS and CDR2 is SASEGT. The CDR3 is 18 residues long. V was clipped by 7 bases and J by 0 bases; unmatched bases: 12. The CDR3 loop is CASTPLGLADASTDTQYF. CDR3 DNA sequence: TGTGCCAGCACCCCACTGGGACTAGCGGATGCTAGCACAGATACGCAGTATTTT.

This clonotype has ten or more counts. This sequence joins TRBV24-1 and TRBJ2-1; the D is unclear. Germline CDR1 KGHDR, CDR2 SFDVKD. Trimming pared 10 bases from V and 0 bases from J, leaving 9 bases between. There are 13 residues in the CDR3. The CDR3 here is CATAISSYNEQFF. CDR3 coding DNA: TGTGCCACGGCTATAAGCTCCTACAATGAGCAGTTCTTC.

At least ten counts were recorded for this clonotype. The V call is TRBV7-6, the J call TRBJ2-1; 11 nucleotides align to TRBD2. After removal of 4 bases from V and 4 bases from J, the junction contained 9 bases not matched to a gene. The CDR3 sequence is 17 residues long. Germline V gives CDR1 SGHVS, CDR2 FNYEAQ. The CDR3 here is CASSSSLGTSGYNEQFF. The DNA for the CDR3 is TGTGCCAGCAGCTCATCCCTCGGGACTAGCGGTTACAATGAGCAGTTCTTC. The complete variable domain, with remaining parts taken from reference TRBV7-6 and TRBJ2-1, reads GAGVSQSPRYKVTKRGQDVALRCDPISGHVSLYWYRQALGQGPEFLTYFNYEAQQDKSGLPNDRFSAERPEGSISTLTIQRTEQRDSAMYRCASSSSLGTSGYNEQFFGPGTRLTVL.

The genes are TRBV7-8 and TRBJ2-7, with TRBD1 identical over 7 bases. Germline V lookup: CDR1 SGHVS, CDR2 FQNEAQ. The CDR3 length is 15 residues. V trimming: 5 bases; J trimming: 1 base; junction bases outside the gene matches: 8. CDR3 sequence reads: CASSATRDRSYEQYF. CDR3 bases: TGTGCCAGCAGCGCGACCCGGGACAGATCCTACGAGCAGTACTTC.

This sequence joins TRBV28 and TRBJ1-5; D possibly corresponds to TRBD1 (6 bases). V was clipped by 4 bases and J by 4 bases, with 23 bases between them. CDR1 MDHEN and CDR2 SYDVKM come from the germline V gene. CDR3 size: 18 residues. Here the CDR3 reads CASSSVGILWDKNQPQHF. CDR3 DNA: TGTGCCAGCAGTTCCGTCGGGATCCTCTGGGACAAGAATCAGCCCCAGCATTTT.

This clonotype has a count of ten or more. V and J are TRBV7-9 and TRBJ1-1; D is uncertain. The CDR3 covers 11 residues. The germline CDR1 and CDR2 sequences are SEHNR and FQNEAQ (reference sequence). The germline V and J ends were trimmed by 4 bases and 7 bases, with 7 bases remaining between them. CDR3 DNA: TGTGCCAGCAGCTCGTCTGGTGAAGCTTTCTTT. Translated: CASSSSGEAFF.

This clonotype occurred many times. The chain carries TRBV27 and TRBJ2-1; 11 positions agree with TRBD2. CDR3 length: 14 amino acids. Germline V gene lookup returns CDR1 MNHEY and CDR2 SMNVEV (reference sequence). Unmatched junction bases numbered 3, after V lost 2 bases and J lost 9 bases. In nucleotides, the CDR3 is TGTGCCAGCAGTTTAACTAGCGGGAGCAGTGAGCAGTTCTTC. Translated: CASSLTSGSSEQFF.

This clonotype has at least ten counts. Here the CDR3 reads CASSEDIRNTEAFF. CDR3 DNA: TGTGCCAGCAGTGAAGATATAAGGAACACTGAAGCTTTCTTT. The V call is TRBV2, the J call TRBJ1-1; D is undetermined. V was clipped by 1 base and J by 1 base, with 7 bases between them. The CDR3 has 14 residues. CDR1 is SNHLY and CDR2 is FYNNEI in the germline V gene.

The chain recombines TRBV10-1 with TRBJ2-1; the D gene is possibly TRBD2 (5 bases). CDR1 WNHNN and CDR2 SYGVQD come from the germline V gene (reference sequence). V lost 2 bases, J lost 2 bases, and 10 bases lay in between. This CDR3 is 15 amino acids long. CDR3 region: CASSEGLGAYNEQFF. The DNA of the CDR3 is TGCGCCAGCAGTGAGGGGTTGGGAGCCTACAATGAGCAGTTCTTC.

This clonotype was observed a single time. The gene calls are TRBV20-1 and TRBJ1-2; D gene uncertain. In germline, CDR1 is DFQATT, CDR2 SNEGSKA (reference sequence). Trimming cost V 5 bases and J 7 bases, with 8 bases left between them. CDR3 size: 10 residues. CDR3: CSAVWGGYTF. The CDR3 DNA is TGCAGTGCTGTTTGGGGTGGCTACACCTTC.

This clonotype was observed at least ten times. The gene calls are TRBV18 and TRBJ2-7; 10 bases map to TRBD1. Per the germline V gene, CDR1 is KGHSH and CDR2 is LQKENI. This CDR3 is built from 15 residues. Germline trimming cut 4 bases from V and 5 bases from J; bases unmatched to any gene: 8. The CDR3 DNA reads as TGTGCCAGCTCACATATAGGGACAGGGGTCCACGAGCAGTACTTC. This gives the protein CASSHIGTGVHEQYF.

This clonotype was observed many times. J is TRBJ2-1 and V is TRBV27; 9 positions match TRBD2. The trim removed 4 bases at V and 6 bases at J, leaving 4 bases unmatched. CDR3 size: 14 residues. The germline V gene encodes CDR1 MNHEY and CDR2 SMNVEV (reference sequence). The CDR3 loop is CASSSSGLANEQFF. CDR3 DNA: TGTGCCAGCAGTTCCTCGGGACTAGCCAATGAGCAGTTCTTC.

V and J are TRBV20-1 and TRBJ2-7; possibly TRBD1 or TRBD2 for D (5 bases each). V shed 1 base and J shed 2 bases, with 12 bases lying between them. The CDR3 length is 14 residues. Germline loops: CDR1 DFQATT, CDR2 SNEGSKA (reference sequence). This CDR3 is CSARAGGVTYEQYF. The DNA of the CDR3 is TGCAGTGCTAGAGCTGGGGGAGTTACCTACGAGCAGTACTTC.

This clonotype was picked up many times. The chain combines TRBV4-3 with TRBJ2-7; TRBD2 aligns across 7 bases. Losses at the gene ends were 1 base for V and 2 bases for J; bases not matched to a gene: 8. This CDR3 has 16 residues. The germline V gene has CDR1 LGHNA and CDR2 YSLEER. This chain's CDR3 is CASSQGTLAATYEQYF. CDR3 DNA: TGCGCCAGCAGCCAAGGAACCCTAGCGGCGACCTACGAGCAGTACTTC.

The genes are TRBV5-1 and TRBJ2-3; D unresolved. V was shortened by 7 bases and J by 0 bases, with 15 bases between the two germline ends. The CDR3 covers 15 residues. Germline CDR1 is SGHRS and CDR2 is YFSETQ. The CDR3 spells CASLHGITSTDTQYF. The CDR3, as DNA: TGCGCCAGCCTCCATGGGATAACTAGCACAGATACGCAGTATTTT.

The chain carries TRBV2 and TRBJ2-5, with 10 bases fitting TRBD2. Germline V gene lookup returns CDR1 SNHLY and CDR2 FYNNEI. The CDR3 consists of 16 residues. With V trimmed by 2 bases and J by 4 bases, 7 bases remained unmatched. CDR3 amino acids: CASSETSGIMGETQYF. CDR3 coding DNA: TGTGCCAGCAGTGAAACTAGCGGGATAATGGGAGAGACCCAGTACTTC.

This clonotype was detected many times. The chain is built from TRBV5-1 and TRBJ1-2; tentatively, D is TRBD1 (5 bases). CDR1 is SGHRS and CDR2 is YFSETQ in the germline V gene. V was clipped by 1 base and J by 4 bases, with 14 bases between them. The CDR3 length is 15 residues. This CDR3 reads CASSLTGRDSYGYTF. The CDR3 nucleotides read TGCGCCAGCAGCTTGACGGGTAGGGACTCCTATGGCTACACCTTC.

Many counts were recorded for this clonotype. This chain uses TRBV29-1 with TRBJ2-7; D is possibly TRBD2 (5 bases). Germline V gene data show CDR1 as SQVTM and CDR2 as ANQGSEA. The CDR3 is 14 residues long. Trimming took 4 bases from V and 4 from J, leaving 17 bases between them. CDR3 amino acids: CSVAWLGGGYEQYF. CDR3 DNA: TGCAGCGTTGCTTGGCTCGGAGGTGGTTACGAGCAGTACTTC.

This clonotype was observed many times. The chain couples TRBV20-1 to TRBJ1-1; D is perhaps TRBD1 (5 bases). Germline assignment: CDR1 DFQATT and CDR2 SNEGSKA (reference sequence). Trimming stripped 6 bases from V and 0 bases from J, with 8 bases between. The CDR3 covers 12 residues. The CDR3 bases are TGCAGTGCCAAGACAGTGAACACTGAAGCTTTCTTT. Protein: CSAKTVNTEAFF.